The 20 T cell receptor beta chains given below trace back to one sample, sequenced in a study of early T cells in non-severe SARS-CoV-2 infection. TCRdb itself ran the 5' RACE reads through MiXCR, one entry per CDR3 protein. The repertoire holds approximately 100,000 distinct CDR3 sequences, with approximately 15% as singletons. Source material: whole blood. These TCRs come from an adult who was a healthcare worker with PCR-confirmed SARS-CoV-2 infection or an uninfected control (not recorded which).

The genes are TRBV21-1 and TRBJ2-6; the D call in the table, TRBD1, was not verified against the DNA. TRBV21-1 is reported as a pseudogene. The CDR3 totals 17 residues. CDR3 region: CASSPLGRFSGANVLTF. The CDR3 region has the DNA TGTGCCAGCAGCCCCCTAGGACGTTTCTCTGGGGCCAACGTCCTGACTTTC.

This clonotype was counted a single time. This chain joins TRBV14 and TRBJ2-1; TRBD2 aligns across 10 bases. V gave up 4 bases and J gave up 10 bases; unmatched junction bases: 4. Germline V gives CDR1 SGHDN, CDR2 FVKESK. The CDR3 covers 13 residues. CDR3 nucleotide sequence: TGTGCCAGCAGCCCACTAGCGGGAAGGGAGCAGTTCTTC. Protein: CASSPLAGREQFF.

This clonotype was recorded a few times. This chain links TRBV28 with TRBJ1-1; 7 bases are a match to TRBD1. V lost 6 bases to trimming and J lost 5 bases; unmatched junction nucleotides: 6. CDR1 is MDHEN and CDR2 is SYDVKM in the germline V gene. The CDR3 runs to 13 residues. The CDR3 loop is CASRTGWGTEAFF. The CDR3 bases are TGTGCCAGCAGGACAGGGTGGGGGACTGAAGCTTTCTTT.

The V call is TRBV28, the J call TRBJ2-7; TRBD2 agrees at 10 bases. With V trimmed by 7 bases and J by 5 bases, 2 bases remained unmatched. CDR1 and CDR2 from the germline V gene are MDHEN and SYDVKM. The CDR3 is 12 residues long. The CDR3 loop is CASMLAGDEQYF. DNA for the CDR3: TGTGCCAGCATGCTAGCGGGAGACGAGCAGTACTTC.

There are a few counts of this clonotype. V usage is TRBV5-6 and J usage is TRBJ2-3; TRBD1 matches 7 bases. The V gene's germline CDR1 is SGHDT and CDR2 YYEEEE. The CDR3 is 16 amino acids. Germline trimming cut 0 bases from V and 6 bases from J; bases unmatched to any gene: 10. The CDR3 loop reads CASSLVPGQSADTQYF. CDR3 nucleotides: TGTGCCAGCAGCTTGGTGCCGGGACAGAGTGCGGATACGCAGTATTTT.

This clonotype came up a few times. The chain links TRBV24-1 to TRBJ2-2, with D possibly matching TRBD1 (6 bases). Trimming left V 10 bases short and J 2 bases short, with 13 bases between. There are 14 residues in the CDR3. CDR1 is KGHDR and CDR2 is SFDVKD in the germline V gene. CDR3 DNA sequence: TGTGCCACGGGGCGGACAGCCAACACCGGGGAGCTGTTTTTT. This gives the protein CATGRTANTGELFF.

This clonotype was seen more than once but under ten times. The chain couples TRBV6-1 to TRBJ2-6; perhaps TRBD2 as D (6 bases). V lost 2 bases to trimming and J lost 2 bases, with 10 bases between them. Per the germline V gene, CDR1 is MNHNS and CDR2 is SASEGT. The CDR3 runs 16 residues. In nucleotides, the CDR3 is TGTGCCAGCAGTGAACACGGGGGAACTGGGGCCAACGTCCTGACTTTC. This sequence encodes CASSEHGGTGANVLTF.

There are a few counts of this clonotype. The chain employs TRBV30 and TRBJ1-5; unclear D gene. From germline, CDR1 is GTSNPN and CDR2 SVGIG (reference sequence). Trimming stripped 2 bases from V and 2 bases from J, with 10 bases between. This CDR3 has 14 residues. The CDR3, as DNA: TGTGCCTGGAGTAAGGGCTACGGCAATCAGCCCCAGCATTTT. It translates to CAWSKGYGNQPQHF.

This clonotype was detected only a few times. The chain recombines TRBV5-4 with TRBJ1-2; TRBD1 matches 10 bases. V trimming: 4 bases; J trimming: 4 bases; junction bases outside the gene matches: 7. The CDR3 contains 15 residues. The germline gives CDR1 SGHNT, CDR2 YYREEE (reference sequence). The CDR3 loop reads CASSPGTGVSYGYTF. CDR3 DNA: TGTGCCAGCAGCCCCGGGACAGGGGTCAGCTATGGCTACACCTTC.

This sequence joins TRBV5-1 and TRBJ2-7; D is perhaps TRBD2 (6 bases). The CDR3 runs 14 residues. V was cut by 0 bases and J by 3 bases, with 10 bases left in between. Germline-derived CDR1 and CDR2 are SGHRS and YFSETQ. The CDR3 DNA sequence: TGCGCCAGCAGCTTGGATGGAGGGCGCTACGAGCAGTACTTC. This codes for CASSLDGGRYEQYF.

In its sample, this clonotype was seen a few times. The chain combines TRBV7-9 with TRBJ1-2; D uncertain. The CDR3 is 13 residues long. The germline gives CDR1 SEHNR, CDR2 FQNEAQ (reference sequence). Trimming shortened V by 3 bases and J by 0 bases, and 5 bases separated the two germline ends. CDR3 nucleotide sequence: TGTGCCAGCAGCTTCGAGTCTAACTATGGCTACACCTTC. This gives the protein CASSFESNYGYTF.

This clonotype was counted only a few times. This chain connects TRBV19 to TRBJ2-7, with D maybe TRBD2 (7 bases). This CDR3 is built from 16 residues. CDR1 is LNHDA, CDR2 SQIVND, per germline (reference sequence). Trimming cost V 7 bases and J 2 bases, with 21 bases left between them. CDR3 DNA sequence: TGTGCCAGTAAAGAAAGGGGGGGCGCATTCCCCTACGAGCAGTACTTC. Amino acids: CASKERGGAFPYEQYF.

This clonotype was observed many times. This rearrangement joins TRBV6-2 or TRBV6-3 to TRBJ1-2; D ambiguous. V was pared by 6 bases and J by 8 bases, with 10 bases between. The CDR3 has 11 amino acids. Germline CDR1 reads MNHEY; CDR2 reads SVGEGT. CDR3 amino acids: CASSHPEGYTF. DNA of the CDR3: TGTGCCAGCAGCCACCCTGAGGGCTACACCTTC.

This sequence joins TRBV12-3 or TRBV12-4 and TRBJ2-1; TRBD2 aligns across 13 bases. V was clipped by 5 bases and J by 8 bases; unmatched bases: 9. The CDR3 totals 16 residues. In DNA form, the CDR3 reads TGTGCCAGCAGTCCGATCAGACTAGCGGGAGGAGATGAGCAGTTCTTC. Translated, it gives CASSPIRLAGGDEQFF.

This clonotype was picked up many times. The chain links TRBV27 to TRBJ1-6; TRBD1 is a possible D gene (5 bases). The germline V gene encodes CDR1 MNHEY and CDR2 SMNVEV (reference sequence). The length of the CDR3 is 16 residues. The V and J ends lost 1 base and 7 bases respectively, with 14 bases between them. In DNA, the CDR3 is TGTGCCAGCAGTTTATGGGGAGACAGCGGAAATTCACCCCTCCACTTT. Amino acids: CASSLWGDSGNSPLHF.

This clonotype was seen only a few times. The J gene is TRBJ1-2, the V gene TRBV28; TRBD1 is a possible D gene (6 bases). Per germline, CDR1 MDHEN and CDR2 SYDVKM. The ends were cut back, 5 bases at V and 4 bases at J, with 23 bases in the middle. The CDR3 runs to 17 residues. CDR3 protein: CASSATPSTGRVYGYTF. DNA of the CDR3: TGTGCCAGCAGTGCTACCCCTTCAACAGGGAGGGTCTATGGCTACACCTTC.

The chain has TRBV12-3 or TRBV12-4 and TRBJ1-2, with TRBD1 matching 7 bases. The CDR3 is 14 amino acids. The V segment lost 6 bases and the J segment 5 bases; nucleotides outside the gene matches: 9. CDR3 in DNA: TGTGCCAGCAGCCCACAAGAGGGGGCTTATGGCTACACCTTC. This translates into CASSPQEGAYGYTF.

The sample holds many counts of this clonotype. The chain joins TRBV6-5 to TRBJ2-7, with a possible D match to TRBD1 (6 bases). Germline CDR1 MNHEY, CDR2 SVGAGI. V was cut by 0 bases and J by 3 bases, with 15 bases left in between. There are 16 residues in the CDR3. DNA for the CDR3: TGTGCCAGCAGTTACTCGACAACAGGGTTGGACTACGAGCAGTACTTC. Protein sequence: CASSYSTTGLDYEQYF.

The table lists this clonotype with a few counts. The rearrangement uses TRBV7-8 and TRBJ1-2, with 7 bases identical to TRBD1. Germline-derived CDR1 and CDR2 are SGHVS and FQNEAQ. The V gene end was trimmed by 2 bases and the J gene end by 7 bases; junction bases not matched to a gene: 13. This CDR3 comprises 16 residues. The CDR3 bases are TGTGCCAGCAGCTTAAAAAGGGACAGCCGTAGTACTGGCTACACCTTC. This gives the protein CASSLKRDSRSTGYTF.

This clonotype has only one observation. This sequence joins TRBV28 and TRBJ2-7; perhaps TRBD1 as D (6 bases). CDR1 MDHEN and CDR2 SYDVKM come from the germline V gene. The CDR3 spans 13 residues. The V end lost 8 bases, the J end lost 2 bases, and 13 bases lay between the germline ends. The CDR3 loop is CASLDSLAYEQYF. The CDR3 region has the DNA TGTGCCAGCTTGGACAGTTTAGCCTACGAGCAGTACTTC.